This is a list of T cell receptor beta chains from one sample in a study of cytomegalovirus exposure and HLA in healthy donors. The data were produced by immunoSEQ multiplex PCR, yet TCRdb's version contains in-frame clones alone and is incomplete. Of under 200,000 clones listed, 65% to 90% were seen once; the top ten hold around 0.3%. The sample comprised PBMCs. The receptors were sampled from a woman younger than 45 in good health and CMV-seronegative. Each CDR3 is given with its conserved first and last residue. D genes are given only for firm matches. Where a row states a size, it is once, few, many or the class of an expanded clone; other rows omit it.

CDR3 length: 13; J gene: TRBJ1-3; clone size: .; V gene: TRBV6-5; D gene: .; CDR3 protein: CASSPSLSRTIYF; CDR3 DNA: TGTGCCAGCAGCCCATCTTTGAGCAGGACCATATATTTT
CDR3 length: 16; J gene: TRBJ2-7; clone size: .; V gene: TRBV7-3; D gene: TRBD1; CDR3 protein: CASSLNPTGVSGEQYF; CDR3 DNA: TGTGCCAGCAGCTTAAATCCCACAGGGGTGAGTGGCGAGCAGTACTTC
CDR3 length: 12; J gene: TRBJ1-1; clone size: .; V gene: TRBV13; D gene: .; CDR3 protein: CASSHRNTEAFF; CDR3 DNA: TGTGCCAGCAGCCACAGGAACACTGAAGCTTTCTTT
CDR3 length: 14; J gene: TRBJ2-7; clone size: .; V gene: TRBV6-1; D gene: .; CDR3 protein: CASKEAGLSYEQYF; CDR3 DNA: TGTGCCAGCAAAGAGGCGGGGCTCTCCTACGAGCAGTACTTC
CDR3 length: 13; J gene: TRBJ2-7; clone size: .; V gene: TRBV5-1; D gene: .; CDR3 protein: CASMQGQSYEQYF; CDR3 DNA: TGCGCCAGCATGCAGGGTCAATCCTACGAGCAGTACTTC
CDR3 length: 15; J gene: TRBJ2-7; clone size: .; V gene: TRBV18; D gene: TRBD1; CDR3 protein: CASSPPGQGRNEQYF; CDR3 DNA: TGTGCCAGCTCACCACCGGGACAGGGGAGGAACGAGCAGTACTTC
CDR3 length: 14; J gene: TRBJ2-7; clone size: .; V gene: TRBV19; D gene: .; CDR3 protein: CASSMWDKRGEQYF; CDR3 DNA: TGTGCCAGTAGTATGTGGGACAAGAGGGGGGAGCAGTACTTC
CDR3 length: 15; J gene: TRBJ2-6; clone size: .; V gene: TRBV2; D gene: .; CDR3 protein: CASSRQDPGANVLTF; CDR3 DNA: TGTGCCAGCAGTCGACAGGACCCTGGGGCCAACGTCCTGACTTTC
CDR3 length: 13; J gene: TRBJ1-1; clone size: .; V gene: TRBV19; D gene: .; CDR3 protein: CASSRLWSTEAFF; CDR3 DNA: TGTGCCAGTAGCCGACTGTGGAGCACTGAAGCTTTCTTT
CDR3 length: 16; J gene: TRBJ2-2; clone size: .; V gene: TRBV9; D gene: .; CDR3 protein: CASSVRGDSNTGELFF; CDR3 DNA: TGTGCCAGCAGCGTAAGGGGCGACTCGAACACCGGGGAGCTGTTTTTT
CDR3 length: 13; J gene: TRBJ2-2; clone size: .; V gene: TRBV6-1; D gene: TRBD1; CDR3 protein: CATLTGVTGELFF; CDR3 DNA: TGTGCCACTCTAACAGGGGTTACCGGGGAGCTGTTTTTT
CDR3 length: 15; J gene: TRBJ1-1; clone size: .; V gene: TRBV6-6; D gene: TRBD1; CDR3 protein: CASSYSGQVNTEAFF; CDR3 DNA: TGTGCCAGCAGTTACTCGGGACAGGTTAACACTGAAGCTTTCTTT
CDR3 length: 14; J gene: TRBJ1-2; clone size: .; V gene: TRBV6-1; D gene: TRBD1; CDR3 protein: CASRTKQGAYGYTF; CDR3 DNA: TGTGCCAGCAGGACAAAACAGGGGGCCTATGGCTACACCTTC
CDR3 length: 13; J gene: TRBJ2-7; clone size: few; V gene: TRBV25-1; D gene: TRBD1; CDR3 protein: CASSGDRVHEQYF; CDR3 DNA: TGTGCCAGCAGTGGGGACAGGGTACACGAGCAGTACTTC